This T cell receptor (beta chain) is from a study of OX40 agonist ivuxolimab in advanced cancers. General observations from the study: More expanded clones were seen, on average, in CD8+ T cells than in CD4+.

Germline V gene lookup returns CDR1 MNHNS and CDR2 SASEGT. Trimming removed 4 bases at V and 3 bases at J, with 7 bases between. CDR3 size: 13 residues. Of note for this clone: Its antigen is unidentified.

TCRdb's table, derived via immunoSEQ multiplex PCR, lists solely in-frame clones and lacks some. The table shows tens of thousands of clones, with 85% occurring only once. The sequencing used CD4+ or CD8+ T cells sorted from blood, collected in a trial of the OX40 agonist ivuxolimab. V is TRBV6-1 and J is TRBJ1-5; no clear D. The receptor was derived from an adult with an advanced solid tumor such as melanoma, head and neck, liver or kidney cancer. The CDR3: CASSGQTNQPQHF. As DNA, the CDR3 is TGTGCCAGCAGTGGGCAGACCAATCAGCCCCAGCATTTT.